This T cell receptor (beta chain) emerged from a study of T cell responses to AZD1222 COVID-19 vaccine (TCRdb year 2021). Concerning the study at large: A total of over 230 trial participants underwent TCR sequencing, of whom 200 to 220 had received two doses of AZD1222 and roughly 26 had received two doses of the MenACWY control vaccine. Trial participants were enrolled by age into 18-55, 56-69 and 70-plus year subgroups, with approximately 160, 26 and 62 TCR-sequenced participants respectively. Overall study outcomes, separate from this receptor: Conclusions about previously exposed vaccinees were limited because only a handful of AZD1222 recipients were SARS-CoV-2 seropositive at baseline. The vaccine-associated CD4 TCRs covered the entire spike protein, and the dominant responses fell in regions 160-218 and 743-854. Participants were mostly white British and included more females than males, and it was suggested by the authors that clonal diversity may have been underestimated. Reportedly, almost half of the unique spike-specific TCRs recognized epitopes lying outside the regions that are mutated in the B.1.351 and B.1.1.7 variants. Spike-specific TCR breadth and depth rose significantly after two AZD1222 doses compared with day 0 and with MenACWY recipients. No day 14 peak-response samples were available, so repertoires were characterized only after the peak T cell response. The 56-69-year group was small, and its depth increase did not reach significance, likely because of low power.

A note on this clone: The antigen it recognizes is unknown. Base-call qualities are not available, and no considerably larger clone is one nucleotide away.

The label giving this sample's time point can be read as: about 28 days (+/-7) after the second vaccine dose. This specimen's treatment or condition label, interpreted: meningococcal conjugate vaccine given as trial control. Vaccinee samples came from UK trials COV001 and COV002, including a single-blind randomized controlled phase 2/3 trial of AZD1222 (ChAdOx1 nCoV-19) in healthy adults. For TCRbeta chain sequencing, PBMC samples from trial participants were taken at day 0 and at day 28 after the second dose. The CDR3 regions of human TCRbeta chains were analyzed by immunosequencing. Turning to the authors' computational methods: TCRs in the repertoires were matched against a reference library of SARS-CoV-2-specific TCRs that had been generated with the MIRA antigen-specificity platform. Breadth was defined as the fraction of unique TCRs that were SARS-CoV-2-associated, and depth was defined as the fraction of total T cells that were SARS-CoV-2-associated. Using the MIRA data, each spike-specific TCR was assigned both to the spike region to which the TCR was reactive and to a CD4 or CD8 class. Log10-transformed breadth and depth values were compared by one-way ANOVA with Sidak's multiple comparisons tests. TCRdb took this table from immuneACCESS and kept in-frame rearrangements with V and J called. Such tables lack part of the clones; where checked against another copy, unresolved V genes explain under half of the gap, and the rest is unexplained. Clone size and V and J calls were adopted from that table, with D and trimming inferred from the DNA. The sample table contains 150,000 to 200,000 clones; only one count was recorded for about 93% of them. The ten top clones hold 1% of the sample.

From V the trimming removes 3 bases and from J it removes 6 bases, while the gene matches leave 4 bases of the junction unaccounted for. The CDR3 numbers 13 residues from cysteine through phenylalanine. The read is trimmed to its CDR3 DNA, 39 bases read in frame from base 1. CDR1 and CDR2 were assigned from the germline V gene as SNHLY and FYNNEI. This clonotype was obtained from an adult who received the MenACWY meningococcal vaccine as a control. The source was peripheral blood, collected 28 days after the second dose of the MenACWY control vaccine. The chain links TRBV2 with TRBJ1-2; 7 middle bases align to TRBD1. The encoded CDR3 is CASSEWTGDGYTF. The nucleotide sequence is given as TGTGCCAGCAGTGAGTGGACAGGTGATGGCTACACCTTC.